This is a list of T cell receptor beta chains from one sample in a study of T cells in localized non-small cell lung cancer. This table comes from immunoSEQ multiplex PCR, and its TCRdb copy is limited to in-frame clones, with some not included. The sample records over 15,000 clones, roughly 85% being singletons. The specimen was peripheral blood, collected before any cancer treatment. These receptor sequences come from a male donor aged 60 or over with stage I lung adenocarcinoma. The CDR3 runs from the conserved cysteine through the conserved F or W. D genes are given only for firm matches. The size entry is marked missing in some rows and otherwise reads once, few, many or a size class.

v_call	j_call	clone_size	d_call	cdr3_aa	cdr3_nt
TRBV4-3	TRBJ1-3	-	TRBD1	CASSRRDRGSGNTIYF	TGCGCCAGCAGCCGCCGGGACAGGGGGTCTGGAAACACCATATATTTT
TRBV7-9	TRBJ2-1	-	-	CASSHPDWPNEQFF	TGTGCCAGCAGCCACCCTGATTGGCCCAATGAGCAGTTCTTC
TRBV9	TRBJ1-6	-	TRBD1	CASSLGTGAYSPLHF	TGTGCCAGCAGCCTAGGGACAGGGGCCTATTCACCCCTCCACTTT
TRBV7-8	TRBJ1-3	few	-	CASSLGHGWGNTIYF	TGTGCCAGCAGCTTAGGTCACGGGTGGGGAAACACCATATATTTT
TRBV13	TRBJ1-1	-	TRBD1	CASSSTGWPNTEAFF	TGTGCCAGCAGCTCGACAGGGTGGCCGAACACTGAAGCTTTCTTT
TRBV28	TRBJ1-2	once	-	CASSHGTVVGKRGYTF	TGTGCCAGCAGTCACGGGACGGTTGTAGGGAAAAGGGGCTACACCTTC
TRBV7-2	TRBJ2-7	-	-	CASSFPGLSEQYF	TGTGCCAGCAGCTTCCCCGGACTTTCCGAGCAGTACTTC
TRBV9	TRBJ2-5	-	-	CASSVATNRGQETQYF	TGTGCCAGCAGCGTAGCTACGAACAGAGGGCAAGAGACCCAGTACTTC
TRBV6-6	TRBJ1-1	-	-	CASSGTRSVNTEAFF	TGTGCCAGCAGTGGAACAAGATCCGTGAACACTGAAGCTTTCTTT
TRBV11-3	TRBJ2-1	-	TRBD2	CASSLGVVGGPRNEQFF	TGTGCCAGCAGCTTAGGGGTTGTGGGAGGGCCGAGGAATGAGCAGTTCTTC
TRBV10-3	TRBJ2-1	-	-	CAIRENLPGNEQFF	TGTGCCATCAGGGAAAATCTTCCGGGCAATGAGCAGTTCTTC
TRBV9	TRBJ2-1	-	-	CASSVDPGTSSEQFF	TGTGCCAGCAGCGTAGATCCAGGGACATCAAGTGAGCAGTTCTTC
TRBV9	TRBJ1-6	-	-	CASSEGTNSPLHF	TGTGCCAGCAGCGAAGGGACTAATTCACCCCTCCACTTT
TRBV29-1	TRBJ2-5	-	-	CSVDGGETQYF	TGCAGCGTTGACGGGGGAGAGACCCAGTACTTC